The T cell receptor beta chain under discussion was sequenced for a study of cytomegalovirus exposure and HLA in healthy donors. Study findings and constraints: Prior analysis indicated that the majority of TCR beta V segments exhibited productivity approximately 87% or approximately 30% of the time. Sequencing depth roughly uniform across donors was assumed in presence/absence analyses.

Note on this clone: Its antigen is as yet unknown.

Trimming stripped 5 bases from V and 1 base from J, with 12 bases between. Germline V gene data show CDR1 as SGHTA and CDR2 as FQGNSA. The CDR3 length is 14 residues. PCR involved 60 Vbeta and 13 Jbeta primers. Data came from immunoSEQ multiplex PCR; TCRdb stores just in-frame clones and leaves some out. The data show 150,000 to 200,000 clones, about four fifths seen once. This chain joins TRBV7-2 and TRBJ2-7; D may be TRBD1 (6 bases). The sequenced sample was PBMCs. The receptor was derived from a boy aged 2 to 10 in good health and CMV-seronegative. CDR3 DNA sequence: TGTGCCAGCAGCGCTGACAGGCTTTCCTACGAGCAGTACTTC. Translating it yields CASSADRLSYEQYF.